One TCR beta chain is described in this entry. A much bigger clone sits one base away, suggesting this may be a read error. This specimen belongs to a study of blood T cell repertoires in COVID-19. Study-wide background: PBMCs, B-cell-depleted T cells, or T cells provided the cDNA or gDNA that made up the material.

V was clipped by 2 bases and J by 0 bases; unmatched bases: 7. This CDR3 region has 16 residues. CDR1 and CDR2 from the germline V gene are KGHSH and LQKENI. Authors' methods: Amplification with reference gene primers provided the estimates of nucleated cell counts. The table came from immunoSEQ multiplex PCR; TCRdb's copy has only in-frame clones and leaves some out. That table is the source of V, J and clone size, and D and trimming were worked out from the DNA. The table includes 100,000 to 130,000 clones, 90% to 95% detected once. The sequenced sample was peripheral blood. This receptor was taken from a woman aged 25 to 39 with acute or convalescent COVID-19. This rearrangement joins TRBV18 to TRBJ2-7; TRBD2 matches at 7 bases. The chain's CDR3 is CASSPARAGLSYEQYF. The DNA for the CDR3 is TGTGCCAGCTCACCAGCGAGAGCGGGGCTCTCCTACGAGCAGTACTTC.